These T cell receptor beta chains were read from a single sample in a study of blood T cell repertoires in COVID-19. Sequencing used immunoSEQ multiplex PCR; TCRdb keeps in-frame clones, though not all of them. The sample carries 200,000 to 250,000 clones, about nine tenths recorded once. The sample was peripheral blood. The receptors were sampled from an older woman with acute or convalescent COVID-19. CDR3s include the opening cysteine and the closing phenylalanine or tryptophan.

v_gene: TRBV29-1; j_gene: TRBJ1-1; CDR3aa: CSAWTGNTEAFF
v_gene: TRBV9; j_gene: TRBJ1-2; CDR3aa: CASSATGVYGYTF
v_gene: TRBV4-1; j_gene: TRBJ2-3; CDR3aa: CASSQGRSGSGTDTQYF
v_gene: TRBV6-5; j_gene: TRBJ1-6; CDR3aa: CASSFRGENSPLHF
v_gene: TRBV7-8; j_gene: TRBJ2-5; CDR3aa: CASSFIYTLAGGPKETQYF
v_gene: TRBV30; j_gene: TRBJ2-7; CDR3aa: CAWSVRAGFEQYF
v_gene: TRBV6-1; j_gene: TRBJ2-5; CDR3aa: CASSDPGQSETQYF
v_gene: TRBV27; j_gene: TRBJ2-1; CDR3aa: CASSFGTGLYNEQFF
v_gene: TRBV19; j_gene: TRBJ2-3; CDR3aa: CASSTKLAGGQDTQYF
v_gene: TRBV18; j_gene: TRBJ1-6; CDR3aa: CASSPAGQDNSPLHF
v_gene: TRBV24-1; j_gene: TRBJ2-3; CDR3aa: CATSDLGQGLTDTQYF
v_gene: TRBV4-3; j_gene: TRBJ2-3; CDR3aa: CASSQRAGEPDTQYF
v_gene: TRBV4-3; j_gene: TRBJ2-5; CDR3aa: CASSQEPGSEVETQYF
v_gene: TRBV19; j_gene: TRBJ1-1; CDR3aa: CASSRQGANTEAFF
v_gene: TRBV3-1/TRBV3-2; j_gene: TRBJ2-1; CDR3aa: CASSPPGAGGIYNEQFF
v_gene: TRBV28; j_gene: TRBJ1-2; CDR3aa: CASSSQGGGYTF
v_gene: TRBV2; j_gene: TRBJ2-2; CDR3aa: CASRADSNTGELFF
v_gene: TRBV9; j_gene: TRBJ2-5; CDR3aa: CASSAGTSGIRETQYF